Presented here are 30 T cell receptor beta chains from one specimen sequenced in a study of T cells in localized non-small cell lung cancer. Data came from immunoSEQ multiplex PCR; TCRdb stores just in-frame clones and leaves some out. There are some 37,000 clones in the sample; around 90% occur only once, and 3.5% lies in the top ten. The source was peripheral blood, collected before any cancer treatment. The receptors originated from a man aged 18-55 years with stage I lung adenocarcinoma.

The chain carries TRBV5-1 and TRBJ1-4; D possibly corresponds to TRBD1 (5 bases). Trimming removed 1 base from V and 6 bases from J, with 7 bases in between. CDR3 length: 13 residues. CDR1 and CDR2 (germline): SGHRS, YFSETQ. CDR3 residues: CASSLRGDEKLFF. CDR3 DNA: TGCGCCAGCAGCTTGAGAGGGGATGAAAAACTGTTTTTT.

The chain carries TRBV13 and TRBJ1-1, with D perhaps TRBD1 (5 bases). V was clipped by 7 bases and J by 0 bases, with 15 bases between them. Per the germline V gene, CDR1 is PRHDT and CDR2 is FYEKMQ (reference sequence). CDR3 length: 15 residues. The CDR3 loop is CASKVRGGMNTEAFF. The CDR3 region has the DNA TGTGCCAGCAAGGTCCGCGGGGGGATGAACACTGAAGCTTTCTTT.

The chain has TRBV19 and TRBJ2-7; D may be TRBD1 or TRBD2 (5 bases each). The CDR3 is 12 residues long. Germline V gene lookup returns CDR1 LNHDA and CDR2 SQIVND (reference sequence). The V and J ends lost 7 bases and 3 bases respectively, with 10 bases between them. CDR3 coding DNA: TGTGCCAGTACGAGTGGGGGCTACGAGCAGTACTTC. Encoded protein: CASTSGGYEQYF. Supplemented by reference TRBV19 and TRBJ2-7, the full variable domain reads DGGITQSPKYLFRKEGQNVTLSCEQNLNHDAMYWYRQDPGQGLRLIYYSQIVNDFQKGDIAEGYSVSREKKESFPLTVTSAQKNPTAFYLCASTSGGYEQYFGPGTRLTVT.

The rearrangement joins TRBV2 to TRBJ1-5; D is unresolved. From germline, CDR1 is SNHLY and CDR2 FYNNEI. This CDR3 region has 15 residues. V dropped 2 bases and J dropped 5 bases, with 13 bases sitting between them. This CDR3 reads CASSERSREYQPQHF. For the CDR3, the DNA is TGTGCCAGCAGTGAACGGTCTCGGGAATATCAGCCCCAGCATTTT.

CDR3 nucleotide sequence: TGTGCCAGTAGTAGGACACGTAATCAGCCCCAGCATTTT. This encodes CASSRTRNQPQHF. The chain uses TRBV19 and TRBJ1-5; maybe TRBD1 (5 bases). Trimming removed 4 bases at V and 4 bases at J, with 8 bases between. Germline V CDR1 and CDR2: LNHDA, SQIVND (reference sequence). The CDR3 has 13 amino acids.

The chain links TRBV11-1 to TRBJ1-3; D is perhaps TRBD1 (5 bases). This CDR3 contains 16 residues. V was clipped by 7 bases and J by 0 bases, with 16 bases between them. Germline CDR1 SGHAT, CDR2 FQDESV (reference sequence). The CDR3 DNA is TGTGCCAGCACCGCCCTGGGGCCTCGCTCTGGAAACACCATATATTTT. It specifies CASTALGPRSGNTIYF.

This chain joins TRBV4-3 and TRBJ1-2; the D is unclear. Trimming cost V 3 bases and J 0 bases, with 17 bases left between them. Germline-derived CDR1 and CDR2 are LGHNA and YSLEER. The CDR3 is made up of 17 amino acids. The CDR3 loop reads CASSQDLTVRSNYGYTF. In DNA, the CDR3 is TGCGCCAGCAGCCAGGATCTTACAGTGAGATCTAACTATGGCTACACCTTC.

The chain combines TRBV5-6 with TRBJ1-2; D is ambiguous. This CDR3 has 14 residues. Looked up from germline, CDR1 is SGHDT and CDR2 is YYEEEE. Trimming pared 1 base from V and 3 bases from J, leaving 10 bases between. The CDR3 reads CASSLYRLYYGYTF. For the CDR3, the DNA is TGTGCCAGCAGCTTGTACAGACTCTACTATGGCTACACCTTC.

This clone appeared a few times. V gene TRBV6-6 combines with J gene TRBJ1-3, with D unclear. The germline V gene has CDR1 MNHNY and CDR2 SVGAGI (reference sequence). This CDR3 region has 16 residues. V lost 3 bases and J 0 bases, leaving 12 bases between the germline ends. The chain's CDR3 is CASSYGPPNSGNTIYF. Here the CDR3 DNA reads TGTGCCAGCAGTTATGGCCCCCCCAACTCTGGAAACACCATATATTTT.

CDR3 residues: CASSVVQGMGPGELFF. CDR3 in DNA: TGTGCCAGCAGCGTAGTTCAGGGTATGGGGCCCGGGGAGCTGTTTTTT. V usage is TRBV9 and J usage is TRBJ2-2, with D possibly being TRBD1 (5 bases). The CDR3 runs 16 residues. The germline V and J ends were trimmed by 0 bases and 6 bases, with 15 bases remaining between them. The germline V gene encodes CDR1 SGDLS and CDR2 YYNGEE.

The chain recombines TRBV11-2 with TRBJ2-1; TRBD1 agrees at 9 bases. The trim removed 5 bases at V and 8 bases at J, leaving 4 bases unmatched. Looked up from germline, CDR1 is SGHAT and CDR2 is FQNNGV. This CDR3 contains 13 residues. CDR3 sequence: CASSPRDRDEQFF. The CDR3 nucleotides are TGTGCCAGCAGCCCGCGGGACAGGGATGAGCAGTTCTTC.

J is TRBJ1-4 and V is TRBV7-2; 7 bases line up with TRBD1. J gave up 2 bases and V 5 bases, and 8 bases lay outside the gene matches. CDR1 and CDR2 from the germline V gene are SGHTA and FQGNSA. The CDR3 sequence is 16 residues long. For the CDR3, the DNA is TGTGCCAGCAGCCCTATGGGGACAGCTACTAATGAAAAACTGTTTTTT. Translating gives CASSPMGTATNEKLFF.

V is TRBV19 and J is TRBJ1-5; D call uncertain. The CDR3 extends over 16 amino acids. Trimming removed 6 bases from V and 2 bases from J, with 17 bases in between. Germline CDR1 LNHDA, CDR2 SQIVND (reference sequence). The CDR3 protein is CASSPVGRGGNQPQHF. The CDR3 bases are TGTGCCAGTAGCCCGGTGGGGAGAGGAGGCAATCAGCCCCAGCATTTT. Filled out from reference TRBV19 and TRBJ1-5, the complete variable domain reads DGGITQSPKYLFRKEGQNVTLSCEQNLNHDAMYWYRQDPGQGLRLIYYSQIVNDFQKGDIAEGYSVSREKKESFPLTVTSAQKNPTAFYLCASSPVGRGGNQPQHFGDGTRLSIL.

This clone was observed a few times. This chain uses TRBV19 with TRBJ1-2; D gene ambiguous. Germline V gives CDR1 LNHDA, CDR2 SQIVND (reference sequence). Deletions cut 7 bases from V and 10 bases from J, with 19 bases between. CDR3 size: 13 residues. DNA of the CDR3: TGTGCCAGTACCAACGCCCTGGACGGCTCCTACACCTTC. Its translation: CASTNALDGSYTF.

The chain employs TRBV4-3 and TRBJ2-3, with 9 bases aligning to TRBD2. Germline CDR1 and CDR2: LGHNA and YSLEER. The CDR3 is made up of 14 amino acids. V was clipped by 0 bases and J by 9 bases; unmatched bases: 4. The CDR3 region has the DNA TGCGCCAGCAGCCAAGAAAAGGGACTAGCAACGCAGTATTTT. Amino acid sequence: CASSQEKGLATQYF.

This chain links TRBV5-1 with TRBJ2-7; 9 nucleotides align to TRBD1. This CDR3 is built from 14 residues. J was trimmed by 6 bases and V by 4 bases; bases with no gene match: 8. Germline-derived CDR1 and CDR2 are SGHRS and YFSETQ. The CDR3 spells CASSARDRDLEQYF. The DNA for the CDR3 is TGCGCCAGCAGCGCCCGGGACAGGGACCTCGAGCAGTACTTC. Filled out from reference TRBV5-1 and TRBJ2-7, the complete variable domain reads KAGVTQTPRYLIKTRGQQVTLSCSPISGHRSVSWYQQTPGQGLQFLFEYFSETQRNKGNFPGRFSGRQFSNSRSEMNVSTLELGDSALYLCASSARDRDLEQYFGPGTRLTVT.

The rearrangement uses TRBV13 and TRBJ2-7; D perhaps matches TRBD1 (6 bases). The V end lost 4 bases, the J end lost 4 bases, and 14 bases lay between the germline ends. The CDR3 consists of 14 residues. The germline CDR1 and CDR2 sequences are PRHDT and FYEKMQ (reference sequence). CDR3: CASSSRDISYEQYF. As DNA, the CDR3 is TGTGCCAGCAGCTCCCGGGACATCTCATACGAGCAGTACTTC.

This clone was picked up a small number of times. The chain recombines TRBV5-6 with TRBJ2-7; D not certain. Germline values: CDR1 SGHDT, CDR2 YYEEEE. The V end was cut by 1 base, the J end by 2 bases, with 10 bases between. The CDR3 sequence is 14 residues long. DNA for the CDR3: TGTGCCAGCAGCTTGAAAACGGCCACCTACGAGCAGTACTTC. It encodes CASSLKTATYEQYF.

The CDR3 DNA is TGCGCCAGCAGCTTGTCGGGTTCCTATGGCTACACCTTC. Translated, it gives CASSLSGSYGYTF. The V call is TRBV5-1, the J call TRBJ1-2; D gene unclear. CDR3 length: 13 residues. Trimming took 1 base from V and 4 from J, leaving 8 bases between them. Germline CDR1 and CDR2: SGHRS and YFSETQ.

CDR3 DNA: TGTGCCTGGAGTTCTTCAGGGAACACTGAAGCTTTCTTT. Translation: CAWSSSGNTEAFF. The rearrangement joins TRBV30 to TRBJ1-1; D gene uncertain. Germline V gives CDR1 GTSNPN, CDR2 SVGIG (reference sequence). This CDR3 contains 13 residues. The germline V and J ends were trimmed by 2 bases and 1 base, with 8 bases remaining between them.

V and J are TRBV4-1 and TRBJ1-4; unclear D gene. Trimming cost V 8 bases and J 3 bases, with 13 bases left between them. The CDR3 is 14 amino acids. Looked up from germline, CDR1 is MGHRA and CDR2 is YSYEKL. The CDR3 is CASAPTPANEKLFF. The CDR3 DNA is TGCGCCAGCGCCCCAACGCCGGCTAATGAAAAACTGTTTTTT.

The chain recombines TRBV9 with TRBJ2-5; 10 bases are shared with TRBD2. With V trimmed by 0 bases and J by 6 bases, 8 bases remained unmatched. There are 16 residues in the CDR3. Germline assignment: CDR1 SGDLS and CDR2 YYNGEE. CDR3 nucleotide sequence: TGTGCCAGCAGCGTAGCTTTAGCGGGGGGAGTGAAGACCCAGTACTTC. Amino acid sequence: CASSVALAGGVKTQYF.

V is TRBV28 and J is TRBJ1-1; D is possibly TRBD1 (6 bases). Trimming stripped 7 bases from V and 7 bases from J, with 25 bases between. The CDR3 totals 16 residues. Looked up from germline, CDR1 is MDHEN and CDR2 is SYDVKM. The CDR3 protein is CASIPPQGHKAGEAFF. In DNA, the CDR3 is TGTGCCAGCATCCCCCCCCAGGGACATAAGGCTGGTGAAGCTTTCTTT.

V usage is TRBV4-3 and J usage is TRBJ1-1; TRBD1 matches 12 bases. The length of the CDR3 is 16 residues. Germline V gene data show CDR1 as LGHNA and CDR2 as YSLEER. After removal of 1 base from V and 10 bases from J, the junction contained 10 bases not matched to a gene. CDR3 in amino acids: CASSQGSGTGGRGAFF. The CDR3 nucleotides read TGCGCCAGCAGCCAAGGTTCCGGGACAGGGGGCCGGGGAGCTTTCTTT.

The CDR3 protein is CASSSLGFPTEAFF. The CDR3 nucleotides read TGTGCCAGCAGCTCTCTCGGTTTCCCCACTGAAGCTTTCTTT. The genes are TRBV5-4 and TRBJ1-1, with unresolved D. Per the germline V gene, CDR1 is SGHNT and CDR2 is YYREEE (reference sequence). The V end lost 3 bases, the J end lost 4 bases, and 13 bases lay between the germline ends. The CDR3 consists of 14 residues. Filled out from reference TRBV5-4 and TRBJ1-1, the complete variable domain reads ETGVTQSPTHLIKTRGQQVTLRCSSQSGHNTVSWYQQALGQGPQFIFQYYREEENGRGNFPPRFSGLQFPNYSSELNVNALELDDSALYLCASSSLGFPTEAFFGQGTRLTVV.

On this clone itself: The junction departs from the called germline gene at one end, perhaps through a read error. The rearrangement links TRBV6-1 to TRBJ1-2; D unclear. The CDR3 length is 13 residues. CDR1 and CDR2 (germline): MNHNS, SASEGT. DNA of the CDR3: TGTGCCAGCAGGGAAGGGCCTCTCTATGGCTACACCTTC. It is translated as CASREGPLYGYTF.

The chain employs TRBV30 and TRBJ1-2, with a weak D call TRBD1 (6 bases). The CDR3 loop spans 13 amino acids. V lost 2 bases and J 5 bases, leaving 12 bases between the germline ends. Germline CDR1 GTSNPN, CDR2 SVGIG (reference sequence). The CDR3 protein is CAWSPDSVYGYTF. Here the CDR3 DNA reads TGTGCCTGGAGTCCGGACAGCGTTTATGGCTACACCTTC.

This clone was counted only a few times. The chain is built from TRBV4-3 and TRBJ1-1; D gene ambiguous. The ends were cut back, 0 bases at V and 8 bases at J, with 10 bases in the middle. The CDR3 covers 13 residues. Germline CDR1 is LGHNA and CDR2 is YSLEER. In DNA form, the CDR3 reads TGCGCCAGCAGCCAAGATCGACGCGTGGAAGCTTTCTTT. Protein: CASSQDRRVEAFF.

The chain combines TRBV11-1 with TRBJ2-7, with D perhaps TRBD1 (6 bases). V was shortened by 2 bases and J by 7 bases, with 18 bases between the two germline ends. CDR1 SGHAT and CDR2 FQDESV come from the germline V gene (reference sequence). The CDR3 covers 15 residues. The CDR3 DNA is TGTGCCAGCAGCTTAAGGACAGCTTTCGGCGGAGAGCAGTACTTC. Translating it yields CASSLRTAFGGEQYF.

The chain has TRBV4-2 and TRBJ1-1; no clear D gene. The CDR3 has 14 residues. Trimming removed 8 bases at V and 2 bases at J, with 15 bases between. The germline V gene has CDR1 LGHNA and CDR2 YNFKEQ. This CDR3 reads CASRLGESNTEAFF. Written as DNA, the CDR3 is TGTGCCAGCCGACTTGGCGAGTCCAACACTGAAGCTTTCTTT.